This TCR beta chain was observed in a study of cytomegalovirus exposure and HLA in healthy donors. Between the trimmed V and J ends, which lost 4 bases and 4 bases, there was a span of 10 bases. Germline V lookup: CDR1 SEHNR, CDR2 FQNEAQ (reference sequence). The CDR3 is 13 residues long. About this clone itself: The antigen remains unidentified.

PCR used 60 Vbeta primers and 13 Jbeta primers. Using immunoSEQ multiplex PCR, the repertoire was profiled, and TCRdb retains in-frame clones only, with some absent. The sample contains 150,000 to 200,000 clones, more than 65% of which appear only once. Whole-study findings and limits: It was assumed in the presence/absence analyses that sequencing depth was roughly uniform across donors.

Sequencing used PBMCs. The source is a woman in her twenties or thirties in good health and CMV-seronegative. V and J are TRBV7-9 and TRBJ1-1, with D possibly being TRBD1 (5 bases). The CDR3 sequence: CASSSGGGTEAFF. The CDR3 coding sequence is TGTGCCAGCAGCTCCGGGGGGGGCACTGAAGCTTTCTTT.